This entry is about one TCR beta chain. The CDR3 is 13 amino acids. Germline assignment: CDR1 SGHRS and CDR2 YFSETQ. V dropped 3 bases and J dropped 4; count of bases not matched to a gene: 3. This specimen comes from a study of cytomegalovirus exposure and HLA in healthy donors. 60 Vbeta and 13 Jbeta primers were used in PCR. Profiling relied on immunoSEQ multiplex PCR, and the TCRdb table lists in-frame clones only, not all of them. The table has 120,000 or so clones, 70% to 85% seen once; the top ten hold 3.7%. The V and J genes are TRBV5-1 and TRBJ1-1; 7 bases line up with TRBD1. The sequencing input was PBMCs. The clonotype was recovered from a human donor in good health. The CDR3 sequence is CASSYRQGTEAFF. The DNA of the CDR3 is TGCGCCAGCAGCTATAGACAGGGCACTGAAGCTTTCTTT.